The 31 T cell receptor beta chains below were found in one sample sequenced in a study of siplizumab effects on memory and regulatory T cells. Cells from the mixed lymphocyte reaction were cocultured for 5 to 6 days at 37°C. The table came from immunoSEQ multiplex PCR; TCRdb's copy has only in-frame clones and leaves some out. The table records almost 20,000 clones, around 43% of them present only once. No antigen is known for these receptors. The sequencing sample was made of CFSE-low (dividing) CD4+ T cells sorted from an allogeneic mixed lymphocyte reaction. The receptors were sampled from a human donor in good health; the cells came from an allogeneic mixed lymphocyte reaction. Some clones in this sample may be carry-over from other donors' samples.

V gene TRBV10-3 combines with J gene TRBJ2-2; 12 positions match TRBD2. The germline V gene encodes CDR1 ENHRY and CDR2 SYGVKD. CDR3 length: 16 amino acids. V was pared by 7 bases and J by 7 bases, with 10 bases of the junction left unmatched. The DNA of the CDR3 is TGTGCCATCACTTCGACTAGCGGGAGTAATTTCGGGGAGCTGTTTTTT. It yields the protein CAITSTSGSNFGELFF.

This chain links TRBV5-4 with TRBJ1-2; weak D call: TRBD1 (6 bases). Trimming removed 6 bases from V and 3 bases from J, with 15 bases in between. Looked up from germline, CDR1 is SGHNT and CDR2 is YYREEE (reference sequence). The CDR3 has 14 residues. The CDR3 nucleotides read TGTGCCAGCAACTCGGGGGGCTCGGACTATGGCTACACCTTC. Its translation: CASNSGGSDYGYTF. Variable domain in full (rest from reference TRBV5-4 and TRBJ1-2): ETGVTQSPTHLIKTRGQQVTLRCSSQSGHNTVSWYQQALGQGPQFIFQYYREEENGRGNFPPRFSGLQFPNYSSELNVNALELDDSALYLCASNSGGSDYGYTFGSGTRLTVV.

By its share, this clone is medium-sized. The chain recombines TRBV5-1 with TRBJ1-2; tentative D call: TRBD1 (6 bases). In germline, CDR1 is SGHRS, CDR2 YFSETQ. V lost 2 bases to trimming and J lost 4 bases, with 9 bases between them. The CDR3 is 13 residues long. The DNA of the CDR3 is TGCGCCAGCAGCTTTGTAGGGGGCTATGGCTACACCTTC. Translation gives CASSFVGGYGYTF.

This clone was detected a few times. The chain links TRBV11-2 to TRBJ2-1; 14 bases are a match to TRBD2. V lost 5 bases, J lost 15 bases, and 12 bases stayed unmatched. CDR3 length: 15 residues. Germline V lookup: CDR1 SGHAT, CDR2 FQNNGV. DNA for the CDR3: TGTGCCAGCAGCACCGGACTAGCGGGGGGTGCCGATCCGTTCTTC. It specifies CASSTGLAGGADPFF. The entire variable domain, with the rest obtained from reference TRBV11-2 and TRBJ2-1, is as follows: EAGVAQSPRYKIIEKRQSVAFWCNPISGHATLYWYQQILGQGPKLLIQFQNNGVVDDSQLPKDRFSAERLKGVDSTLKIQPAKLEDSAVYLCASSTGLAGGADPFFGPGTRLTVL.

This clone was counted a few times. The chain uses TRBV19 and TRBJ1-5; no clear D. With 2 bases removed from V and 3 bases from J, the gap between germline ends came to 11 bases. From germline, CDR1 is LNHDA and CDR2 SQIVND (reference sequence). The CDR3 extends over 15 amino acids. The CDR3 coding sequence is TGTGCCAGTAGTATATTAGCGGCATTCAATCAGCCCCAGCATTTT. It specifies CASSILAAFNQPQHF.

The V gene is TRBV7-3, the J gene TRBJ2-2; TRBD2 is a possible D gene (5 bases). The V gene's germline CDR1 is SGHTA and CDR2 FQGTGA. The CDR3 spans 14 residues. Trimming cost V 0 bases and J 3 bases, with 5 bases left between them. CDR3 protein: CASSLTRDTGELFF. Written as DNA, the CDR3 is TGTGCCAGCAGCTTAACGAGGGACACCGGGGAGCTGTTTTTT.

The CDR3 sequence: CASSLIFEGIIRADTQYF. The CDR3 region has the DNA TGTGCCAGCAGTTTAATTTTTGAGGGAATCATCCGGGCAGATACGCAGTATTTT. V usage is TRBV27 and J usage is TRBJ2-3, with a tentative D call TRBD2 (5 bases). The CDR3 loop spans 18 amino acids. The germline gives CDR1 MNHEY, CDR2 SMNVEV (reference sequence). Trimming took 2 bases from V and 4 from J, leaving 22 bases between them.

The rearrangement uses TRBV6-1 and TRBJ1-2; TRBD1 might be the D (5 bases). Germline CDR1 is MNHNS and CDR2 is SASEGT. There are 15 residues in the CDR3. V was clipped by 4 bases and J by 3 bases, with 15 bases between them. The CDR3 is CASSGMWGEDYGYTF. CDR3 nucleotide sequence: TGTGCCAGCAGTGGAATGTGGGGGGAGGACTATGGCTACACCTTC.

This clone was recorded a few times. The CDR3 region has the DNA TGTGCCAGCCGGGACAGGGGGGACACTGAAGCTTTCTTT. Its translation: CASRDRGDTEAFF. The genes are TRBV6-5 and TRBJ1-1; 11 nucleotides line up with TRBD1. This CDR3 is built from 13 residues. Germline V gene lookup returns CDR1 MNHEY and CDR2 SVGAGI. Trimming took 8 bases from V and 3 from J; bases not matched to a gene: 2.

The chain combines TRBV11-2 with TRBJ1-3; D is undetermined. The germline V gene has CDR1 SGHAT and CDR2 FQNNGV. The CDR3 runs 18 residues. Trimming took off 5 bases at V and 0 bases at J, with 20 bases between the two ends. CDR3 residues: CASSPQWWLPSSGNTIYF. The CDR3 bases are TGTGCCAGCAGCCCACAATGGTGGCTCCCTAGCTCTGGAAACACCATATATTTT. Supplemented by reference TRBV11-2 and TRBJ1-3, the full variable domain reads EAGVAQSPRYKIIEKRQSVAFWCNPISGHATLYWYQQILGQGPKLLIQFQNNGVVDDSQLPKDRFSAERLKGVDSTLKIQPAKLEDSAVYLCASSPQWWLPSSGNTIYFGEGSWLTVV.

The CDR3 DNA reads TGTGCCAGCAGCCGACTTGACAGGCCTGAAGCTTTCTTT. Protein: CASSRLDRPEAFF. This sequence joins TRBV5-5 and TRBJ1-1; a possible D gene is TRBD1 (6 bases). Trimming cost V 4 bases and J 6 bases, with 13 bases left between them. The CDR3 has 13 residues. From germline, CDR1 is SGHKS and CDR2 YYEKEE (reference sequence). Full variable domain (missing parts from reference TRBV5-5 and TRBJ1-1): DAGVTQSPTHLIKTRGQQVTLRCSPISGHKSVSWYQQVLGQGPQFIFQYYEKEERGRGNFPDRFSARQFPNYSSELNVNALLLGDSALYLCASSRLDRPEAFFGQGTRLTVV.

The CDR3 DNA sequence: TGCAGCGTTATGACAGGGGCGGGAAATCAGCCCCAGCATTTT. It translates to CSVMTGAGNQPQHF. This chain joins TRBV29-1 and TRBJ1-5, with 8 nucleotides matching TRBD1. Germline V gene sequence: CDR1 SQVTM, CDR2 ANQGSEA. This CDR3 comprises 14 residues. Germline trimming cut 5 bases from V and 4 bases from J; bases unmatched to any gene: 7.

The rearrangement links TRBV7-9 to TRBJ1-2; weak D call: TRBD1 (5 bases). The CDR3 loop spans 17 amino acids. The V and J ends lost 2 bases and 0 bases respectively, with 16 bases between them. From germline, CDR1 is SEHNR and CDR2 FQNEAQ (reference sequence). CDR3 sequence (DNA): TGTGCCAGCAGCTTAAGGAACGACCGACAGACTAACTATGGCTACACCTTC. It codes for CASSLRNDRQTNYGYTF.

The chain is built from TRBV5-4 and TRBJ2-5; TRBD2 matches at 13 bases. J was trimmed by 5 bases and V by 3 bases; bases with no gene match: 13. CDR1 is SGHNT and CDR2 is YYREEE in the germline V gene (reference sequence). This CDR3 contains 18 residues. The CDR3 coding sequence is TGTGCCAGCAGCTCGACAATCAGGACTAGCGGGGGTGGGGAGACCCAGTACTTC. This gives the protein CASSSTIRTSGGGETQYF.

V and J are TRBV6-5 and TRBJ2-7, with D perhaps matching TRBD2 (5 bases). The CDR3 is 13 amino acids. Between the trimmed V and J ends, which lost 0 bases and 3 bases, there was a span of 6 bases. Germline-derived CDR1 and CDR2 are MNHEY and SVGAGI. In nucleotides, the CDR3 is TGTGCCAGCAGTTACTCGAGGGTCTACGAGCAGTACTTC. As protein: CASSYSRVYEQYF.

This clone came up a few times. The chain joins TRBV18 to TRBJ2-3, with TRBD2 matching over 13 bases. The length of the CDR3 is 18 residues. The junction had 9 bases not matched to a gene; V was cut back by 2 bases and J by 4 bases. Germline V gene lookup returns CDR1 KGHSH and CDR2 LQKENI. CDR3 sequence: CASSPGLAGVTGADTQYF. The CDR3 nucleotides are TGTGCCAGCTCACCAGGACTAGCGGGGGTTACAGGGGCAGATACGCAGTATTTT.

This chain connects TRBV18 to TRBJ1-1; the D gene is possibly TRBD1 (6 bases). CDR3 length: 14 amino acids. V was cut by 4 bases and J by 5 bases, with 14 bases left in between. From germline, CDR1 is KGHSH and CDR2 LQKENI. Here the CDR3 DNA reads TGTGCCAGCTCACTCGGACAGAGAGGGACTGAAGCTTTCTTT. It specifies CASSLGQRGTEAFF.

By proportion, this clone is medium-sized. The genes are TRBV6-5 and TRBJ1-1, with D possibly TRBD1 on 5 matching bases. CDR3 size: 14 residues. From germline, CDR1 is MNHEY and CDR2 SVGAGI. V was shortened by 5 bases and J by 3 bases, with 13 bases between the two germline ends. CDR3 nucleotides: TGTGCCAGCAGTCGGGGCACGGATTACACTGAAGCTTTCTTT. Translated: CASSRGTDYTEAFF.

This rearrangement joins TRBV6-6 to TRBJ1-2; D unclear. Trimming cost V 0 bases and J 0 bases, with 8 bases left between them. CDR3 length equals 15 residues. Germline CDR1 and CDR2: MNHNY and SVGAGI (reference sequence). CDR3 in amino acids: CASSYSGGANYGYTF. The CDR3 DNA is TGTGCCAGCAGTTACTCGGGCGGGGCTAACTATGGCTACACCTTC.

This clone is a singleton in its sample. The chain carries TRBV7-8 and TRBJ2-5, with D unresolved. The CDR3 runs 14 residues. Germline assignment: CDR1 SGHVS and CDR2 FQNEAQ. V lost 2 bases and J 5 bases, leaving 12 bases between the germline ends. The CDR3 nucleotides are TGTGCCAGCAGCTTACCGTGGGGATGGGAGACCCAGTACTTC. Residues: CASSLPWGWETQYF.

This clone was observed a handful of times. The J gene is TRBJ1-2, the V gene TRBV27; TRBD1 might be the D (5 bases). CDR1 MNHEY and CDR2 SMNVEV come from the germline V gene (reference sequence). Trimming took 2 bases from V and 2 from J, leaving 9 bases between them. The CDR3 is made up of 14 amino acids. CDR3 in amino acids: CASSLGRANYGYTF. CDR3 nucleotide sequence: TGTGCCAGCAGTTTAGGCAGGGCCAACTATGGCTACACCTTC.

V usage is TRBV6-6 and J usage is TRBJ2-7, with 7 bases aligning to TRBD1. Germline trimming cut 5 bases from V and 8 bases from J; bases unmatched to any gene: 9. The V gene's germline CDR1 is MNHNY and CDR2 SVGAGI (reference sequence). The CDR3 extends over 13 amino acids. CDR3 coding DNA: TGTGCCAGCAGTCCAGGGACAGTCAATAAGCAGTACTTC. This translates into CASSPGTVNKQYF.

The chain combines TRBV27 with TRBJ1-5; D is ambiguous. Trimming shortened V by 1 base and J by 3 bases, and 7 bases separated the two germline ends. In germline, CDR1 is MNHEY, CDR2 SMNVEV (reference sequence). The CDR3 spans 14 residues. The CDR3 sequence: CASSLYRNNQPQHF. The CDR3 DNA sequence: TGTGCCAGCAGTTTATACCGTAACAATCAGCCCCAGCATTTT.

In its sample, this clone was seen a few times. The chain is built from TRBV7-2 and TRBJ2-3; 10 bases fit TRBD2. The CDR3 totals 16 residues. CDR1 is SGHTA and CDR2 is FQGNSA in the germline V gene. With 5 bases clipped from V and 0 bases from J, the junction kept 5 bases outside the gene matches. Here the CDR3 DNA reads TGTGCCAGCAGCCGCGAGCGGGGGGGCAGCACAGATACGCAGTATTTT. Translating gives CASSRERGGSTDTQYF.

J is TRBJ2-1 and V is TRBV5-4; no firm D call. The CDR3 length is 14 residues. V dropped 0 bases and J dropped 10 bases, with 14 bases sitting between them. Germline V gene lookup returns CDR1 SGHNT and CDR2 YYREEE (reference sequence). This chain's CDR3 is CASSLESAAIEQFF. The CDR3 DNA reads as TGTGCCAGCAGCTTGGAGTCGGCGGCCATCGAGCAGTTCTTC.

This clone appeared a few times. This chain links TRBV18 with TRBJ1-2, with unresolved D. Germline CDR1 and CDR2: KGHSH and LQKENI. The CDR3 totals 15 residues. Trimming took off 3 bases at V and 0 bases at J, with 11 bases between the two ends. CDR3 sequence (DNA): TGTGCCAGCTCACCTTTGGCGGAATCTAACTATGGCTACACCTTC. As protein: CASSPLAESNYGYTF.

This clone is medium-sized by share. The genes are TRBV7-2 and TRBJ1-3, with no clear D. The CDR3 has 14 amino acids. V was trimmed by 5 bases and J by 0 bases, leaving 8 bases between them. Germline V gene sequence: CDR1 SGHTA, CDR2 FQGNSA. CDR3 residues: CASSPPGSGNTIYF. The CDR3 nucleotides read TGTGCCAGCAGCCCGCCGGGCTCTGGAAACACCATATATTTT.

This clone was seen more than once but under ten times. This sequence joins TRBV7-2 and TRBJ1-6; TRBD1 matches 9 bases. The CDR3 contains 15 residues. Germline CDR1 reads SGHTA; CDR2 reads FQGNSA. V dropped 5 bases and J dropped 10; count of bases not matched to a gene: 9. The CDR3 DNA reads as TGTGCCAGCAGCGGACAGGGACAGGGAATGTCACCCCTCCACTTT. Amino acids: CASSGQGQGMSPLHF. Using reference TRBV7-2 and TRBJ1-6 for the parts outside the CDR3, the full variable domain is GAGVSQSPSNKVTEKGKDVELRCDPISGHTALYWYRQSLGQGLEFLIYFQGNSAPDKSGLPSDRFSAERTGGSVSTLTIQRTQQEDSAVYLCASSGQGQGMSPLHFGNGTRLTVT.

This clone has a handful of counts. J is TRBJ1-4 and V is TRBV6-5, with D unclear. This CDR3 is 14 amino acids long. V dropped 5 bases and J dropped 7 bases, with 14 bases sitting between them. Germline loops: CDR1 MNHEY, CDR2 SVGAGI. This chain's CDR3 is CASSPRGGSEKLFF. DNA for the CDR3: TGTGCCAGCAGTCCCCGGGGAGGGTCTGAAAAACTGTTTTTT.

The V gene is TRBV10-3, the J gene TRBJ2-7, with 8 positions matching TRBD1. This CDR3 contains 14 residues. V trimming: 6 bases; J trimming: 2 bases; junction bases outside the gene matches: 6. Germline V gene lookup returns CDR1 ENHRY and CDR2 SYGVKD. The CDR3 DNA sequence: TGTGCCATCAGCGAGGGACAGGTTACCTACGAGCAGTACTTC. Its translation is CAISEGQVTYEQYF.

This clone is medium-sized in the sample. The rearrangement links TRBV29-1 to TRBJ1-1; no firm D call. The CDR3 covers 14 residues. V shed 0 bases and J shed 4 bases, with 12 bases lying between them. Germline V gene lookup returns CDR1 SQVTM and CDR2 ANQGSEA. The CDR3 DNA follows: TGCAGCGTTGAAGATAGTGGGCGAGGCACTGAAGCTTTCTTT. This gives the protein CSVEDSGRGTEAFF.